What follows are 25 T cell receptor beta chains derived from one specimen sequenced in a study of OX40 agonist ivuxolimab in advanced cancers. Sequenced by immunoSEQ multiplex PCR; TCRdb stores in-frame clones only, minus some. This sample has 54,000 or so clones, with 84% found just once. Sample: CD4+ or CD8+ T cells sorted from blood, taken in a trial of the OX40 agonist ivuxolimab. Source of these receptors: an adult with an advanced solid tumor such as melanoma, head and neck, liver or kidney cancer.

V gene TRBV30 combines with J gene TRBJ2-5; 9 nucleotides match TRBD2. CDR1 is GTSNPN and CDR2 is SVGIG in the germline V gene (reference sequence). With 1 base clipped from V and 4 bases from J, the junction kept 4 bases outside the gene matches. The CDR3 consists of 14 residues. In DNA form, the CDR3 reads TGTGCCTGGAGTGCAGGGACTAGCACAGAGACCCAGTACTTC. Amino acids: CAWSAGTSTETQYF.

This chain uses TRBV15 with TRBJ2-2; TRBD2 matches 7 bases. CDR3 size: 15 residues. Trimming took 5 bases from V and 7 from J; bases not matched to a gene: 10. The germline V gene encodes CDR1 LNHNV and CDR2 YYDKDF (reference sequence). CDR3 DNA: TGTGCCACCAGCCAGGGAGGGGTTGGTAACGGGGAGCTGTTTTTT. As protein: CATSQGGVGNGELFF.

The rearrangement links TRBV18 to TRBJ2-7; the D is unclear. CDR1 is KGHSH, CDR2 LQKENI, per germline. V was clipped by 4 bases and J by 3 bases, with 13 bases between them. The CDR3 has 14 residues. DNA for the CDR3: TGTGCCAGCTCACTCGATGGGAAGGGCTACGAGCAGTACTTC. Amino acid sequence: CASSLDGKGYEQYF.

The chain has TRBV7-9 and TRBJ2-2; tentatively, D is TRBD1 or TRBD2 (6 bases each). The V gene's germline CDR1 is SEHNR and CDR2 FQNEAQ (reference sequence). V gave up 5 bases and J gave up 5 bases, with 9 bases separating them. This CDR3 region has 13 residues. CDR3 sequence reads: CASSQGGTGELFF. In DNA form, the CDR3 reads TGTGCCAGCAGCCAAGGGGGGACCGGGGAGCTGTTTTTT.

The chain's CDR3 is CASSLSPTGFSGNTIYF. The CDR3 DNA follows: TGTGCCAGCAGCTTATCCCCCACAGGCTTCTCTGGAAACACCATATATTTT. The rearrangement joins TRBV7-2 to TRBJ1-3, with D possibly TRBD1 on 5 matching bases. The CDR3 has 17 amino acids. Trimming pared 2 bases from V and 0 bases from J, leaving 14 bases between. Germline CDR1 reads SGHTA; CDR2 reads FQGNSA.

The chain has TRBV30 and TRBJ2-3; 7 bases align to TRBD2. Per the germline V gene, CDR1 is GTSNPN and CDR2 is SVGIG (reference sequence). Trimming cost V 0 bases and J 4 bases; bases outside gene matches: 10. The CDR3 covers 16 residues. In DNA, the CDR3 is TGTGCCTGGAGTGTACTGTCTAGCGGAAGCCCAGATACGCAGTATTTT. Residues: CAWSVLSSGSPDTQYF. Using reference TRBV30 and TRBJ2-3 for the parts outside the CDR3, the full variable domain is SQTIHQWPATLVQPVGSPLSLECTVEGTSNPNLYWYRQAAGRGLQLLFYSVGIGQISSEVPQNLSASRPQDRQFILSSKKLLLSDSGFYLCAWSVLSSGSPDTQYFGPGTRLTVL.

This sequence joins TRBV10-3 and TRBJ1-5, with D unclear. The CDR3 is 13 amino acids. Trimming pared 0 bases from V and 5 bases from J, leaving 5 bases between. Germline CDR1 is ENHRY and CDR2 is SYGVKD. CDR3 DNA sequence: TGTGCCATCAGTGAGTCCTGGGATCAGCCCCAGCATTTT. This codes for CAISESWDQPQHF.

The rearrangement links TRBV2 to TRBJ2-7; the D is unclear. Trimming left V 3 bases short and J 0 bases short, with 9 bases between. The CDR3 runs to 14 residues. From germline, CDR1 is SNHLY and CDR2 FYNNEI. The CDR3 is CASSEVQSSYEQYF. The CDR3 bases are TGTGCCAGCAGTGAGGTCCAAAGCTCCTACGAGCAGTACTTC.

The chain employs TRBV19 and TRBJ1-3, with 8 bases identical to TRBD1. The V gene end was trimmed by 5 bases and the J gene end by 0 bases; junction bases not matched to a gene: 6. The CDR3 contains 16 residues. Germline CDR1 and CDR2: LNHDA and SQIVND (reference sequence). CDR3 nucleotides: TGTGCCAGTAGTCCCGGACAGGGAAACTCTGGAAACACCATATATTTT. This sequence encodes CASSPGQGNSGNTIYF.

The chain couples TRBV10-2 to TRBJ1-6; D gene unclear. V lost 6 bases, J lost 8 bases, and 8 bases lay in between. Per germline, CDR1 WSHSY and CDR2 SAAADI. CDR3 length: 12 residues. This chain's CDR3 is CASSVWDSPLHF. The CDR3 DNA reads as TGCGCCAGCAGCGTTTGGGATTCACCCCTCCACTTT.

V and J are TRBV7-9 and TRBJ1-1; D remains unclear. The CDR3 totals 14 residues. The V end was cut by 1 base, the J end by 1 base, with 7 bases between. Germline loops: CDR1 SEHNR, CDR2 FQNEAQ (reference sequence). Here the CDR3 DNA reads TGTGCCAGCAGCTTAGATAGCTGGAACACTGAAGCTTTCTTT. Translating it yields CASSLDSWNTEAFF. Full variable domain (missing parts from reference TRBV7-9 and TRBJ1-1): DTGVSQNPRHKITKRGQNVTFRCDPISEHNRLYWYRQTLGQGPEFLTYFQNEAQLEKSRLLSDRFSAERPKGSFSTLEIQRTEQGDSAMYLCASSLDSWNTEAFFGQGTRLTVV.

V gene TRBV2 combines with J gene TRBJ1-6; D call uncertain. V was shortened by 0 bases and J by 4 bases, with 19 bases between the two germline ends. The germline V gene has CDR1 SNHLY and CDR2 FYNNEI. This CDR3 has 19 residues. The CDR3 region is CASSEALTASLGYNSPLHF. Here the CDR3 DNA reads TGTGCCAGCAGTGAAGCGCTTACTGCTAGCCTGGGGTATAATTCACCCCTCCACTTT.

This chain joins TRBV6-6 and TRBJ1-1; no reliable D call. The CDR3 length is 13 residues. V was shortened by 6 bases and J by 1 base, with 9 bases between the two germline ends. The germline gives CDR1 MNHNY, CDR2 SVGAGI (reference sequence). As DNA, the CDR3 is TGTGCCAGCAGAGGCGGAGGGAACACTGAAGCTTTCTTT. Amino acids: CASRGGGNTEAFF.

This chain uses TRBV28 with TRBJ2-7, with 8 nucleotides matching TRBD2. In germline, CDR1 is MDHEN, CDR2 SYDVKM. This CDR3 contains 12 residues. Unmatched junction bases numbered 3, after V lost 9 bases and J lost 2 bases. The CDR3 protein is CASREGPYEQYF. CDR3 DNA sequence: TGTGCCAGTCGGGAGGGCCCCTACGAGCAGTACTTC.

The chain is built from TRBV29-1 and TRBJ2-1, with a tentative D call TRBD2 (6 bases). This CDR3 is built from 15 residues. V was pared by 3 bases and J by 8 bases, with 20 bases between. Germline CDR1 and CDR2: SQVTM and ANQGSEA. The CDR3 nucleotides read TGCAGCGTTGATCGGGGACTCTCCTCTAGGGATGAGCAGTTCTTC. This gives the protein CSVDRGLSSRDEQFF.

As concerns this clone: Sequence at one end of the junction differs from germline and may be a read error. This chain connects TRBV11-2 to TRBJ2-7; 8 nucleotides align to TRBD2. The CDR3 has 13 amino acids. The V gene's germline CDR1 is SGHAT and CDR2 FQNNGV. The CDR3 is CASSETSAYEQCF. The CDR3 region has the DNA TGTGCCAGCAGCGAGACTAGCGCCTACGAGCAGTGCTTC.

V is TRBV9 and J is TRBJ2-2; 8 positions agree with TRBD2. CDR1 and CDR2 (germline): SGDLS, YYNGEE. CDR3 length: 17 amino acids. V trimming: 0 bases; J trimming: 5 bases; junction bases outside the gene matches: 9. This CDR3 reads CASSVDPGGPFTGELFF. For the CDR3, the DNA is TGTGCCAGCAGCGTAGACCCGGGAGGGCCGTTTACCGGGGAGCTGTTTTTT.

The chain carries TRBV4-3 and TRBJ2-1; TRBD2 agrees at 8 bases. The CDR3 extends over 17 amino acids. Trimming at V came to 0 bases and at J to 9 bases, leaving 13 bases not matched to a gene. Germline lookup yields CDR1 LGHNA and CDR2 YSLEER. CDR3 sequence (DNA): TGCGCCAGCAGCCAAGAAGGAACGGGGGGGCCTTTGGGTGAGCAGTTCTTC. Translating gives CASSQEGTGGPLGEQFF.

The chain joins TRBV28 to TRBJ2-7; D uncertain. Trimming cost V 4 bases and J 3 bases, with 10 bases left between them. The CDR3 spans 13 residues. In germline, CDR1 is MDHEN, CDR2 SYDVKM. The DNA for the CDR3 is TGTGCCAGCAGTTCATACGGATACTACGAGCAGTACTTC. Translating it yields CASSSYGYYEQYF.

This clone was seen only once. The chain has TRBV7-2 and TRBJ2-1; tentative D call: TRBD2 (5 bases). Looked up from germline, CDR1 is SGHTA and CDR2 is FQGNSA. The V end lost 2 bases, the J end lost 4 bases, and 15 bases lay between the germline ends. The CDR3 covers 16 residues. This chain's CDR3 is CASSLSAAGRYNEQFF. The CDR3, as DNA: TGTGCCAGCAGCTTAAGTGCGGCGGGCCGGTACAATGAGCAGTTCTTC.

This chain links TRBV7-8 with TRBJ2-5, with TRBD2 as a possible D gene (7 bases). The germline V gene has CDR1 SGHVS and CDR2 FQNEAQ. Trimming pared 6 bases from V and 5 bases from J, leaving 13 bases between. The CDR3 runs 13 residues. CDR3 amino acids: CASRPGGLETQYF. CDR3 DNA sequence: TGTGCCAGCAGACCCGGGGGGCTGGAGACCCAGTACTTC.

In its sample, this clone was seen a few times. CDR3 DNA sequence: TGCGCCAGCAGCTCGGGACTAGCGAACACCGGGGAGCTGTTTTTT. This translates into CASSSGLANTGELFF. This chain uses TRBV5-1 with TRBJ2-2; TRBD2 agrees at 8 bases. The CDR3 contains 15 residues. The germline V gene has CDR1 SGHRS and CDR2 YFSETQ. The V segment lost 3 bases and the J segment 0 bases; nucleotides outside the gene matches: 1.

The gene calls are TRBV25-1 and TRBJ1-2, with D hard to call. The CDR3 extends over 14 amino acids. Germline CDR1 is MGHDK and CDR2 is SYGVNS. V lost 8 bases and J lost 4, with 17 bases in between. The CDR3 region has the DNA TGTGCCAGCGCCCCGCGAGGGCGGTCCTATGGCTACACCTTC. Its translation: CASAPRGRSYGYTF.

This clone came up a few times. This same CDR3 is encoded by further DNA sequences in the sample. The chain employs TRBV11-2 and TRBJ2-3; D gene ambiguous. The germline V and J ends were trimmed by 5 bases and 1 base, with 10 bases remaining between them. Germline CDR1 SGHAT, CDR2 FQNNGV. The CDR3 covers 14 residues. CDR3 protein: CASSPGSGTDTQYF. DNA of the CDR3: TGTGCCAGCAGCCCAGGAAGCGGCACAGATACGCAGTATTTT.

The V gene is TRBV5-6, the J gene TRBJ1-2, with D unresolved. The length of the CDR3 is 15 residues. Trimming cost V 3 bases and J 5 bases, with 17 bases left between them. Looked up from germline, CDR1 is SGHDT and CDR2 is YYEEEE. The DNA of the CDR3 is TGTGCCAGCAGCTCCCTCCCGGGCGGAGTGTATGGCTACACCTTC. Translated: CASSSLPGGVYGYTF.